This T cell receptor (beta chain) was retrieved from a study of T cells in Graves' hyperthyroidism and ophthalmopathy. Germline assignment: CDR1 MDHEN and CDR2 SYDVKM. The CDR3 is 15 residues long. V lost 6 bases to trimming and J lost 4 bases, with 18 bases between them. RNA transcripts served as the template for amplifying TCR beta CDR3 regions. HTBI primers were employed in a first-round RT-PCR of the TCR CDR3. Each CDR3 protein is one row after TCRdb ran MiXCR on the multiplex PCR reads. This sample has some 720,000 distinct CDR3 sequences, with about a sixth found just once. Sequencing input: blood. The gene calls are TRBV28 and TRBJ2-5; D is undetermined. The receptor's source is a man between 18 and 29 years old with Graves' hyperthyroidism. CDR3 nucleotide sequence: TGTGCCAGCAGCCCTCCCAGTGGTTTAGGAGAGACCCAGTACTTC. Its protein is CASSPPSGLGETQYF.